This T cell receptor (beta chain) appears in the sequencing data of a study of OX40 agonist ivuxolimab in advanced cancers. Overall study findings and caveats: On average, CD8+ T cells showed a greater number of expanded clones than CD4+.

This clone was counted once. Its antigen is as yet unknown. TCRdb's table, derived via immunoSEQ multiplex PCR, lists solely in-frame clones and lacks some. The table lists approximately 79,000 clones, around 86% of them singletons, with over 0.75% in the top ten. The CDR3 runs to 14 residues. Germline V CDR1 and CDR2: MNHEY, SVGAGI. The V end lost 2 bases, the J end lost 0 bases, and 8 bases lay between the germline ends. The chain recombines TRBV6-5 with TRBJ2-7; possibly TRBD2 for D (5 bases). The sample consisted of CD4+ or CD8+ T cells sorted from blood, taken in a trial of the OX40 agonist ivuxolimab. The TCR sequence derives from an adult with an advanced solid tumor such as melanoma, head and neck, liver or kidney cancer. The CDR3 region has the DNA TGTGCCAGCAGTTACCCCGGGAACTCCTACGAGCAGTACTTC. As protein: CASSYPGNSYEQYF.